These T cell receptor beta chains were read from a single sample in a study of T cells after somatic rescue of genetic block. The assay was immunoSEQ multiplex PCR, and TCRdb's table has in-frame clones only and misses some. The table has under 150,000 clones, around 90% seen once. The sample comprised peripheral blood mononuclear cells (PBMCs). These TCRs come from a woman under 30. The CDR3 runs from the conserved cysteine through the conserved F or W. D genes are given only for firm matches. Not every row has a clone size; where given, it reads once, few, many or a size class.

j_call v_call clone_size d_call cdr3_aa cdr3_nt
TRBJ2-7 TRBV5-4 few TRBD2 CASALSGGAYEQYF TGTGCCAGCGCACTCAGCGGGGGGGCCTACGAGCAGTACTTC
TRBJ1-1 TRBV29-1 . . CSVESHLMNTEAFF TGCAGCGTTGAAAGCCATTTGATGAACACTGAAGCTTTCTTT
TRBJ2-5 TRBV5-6 . . CASSLTGREETQYF TGTGCCAGCAGCTTGACAGGGAGGGAGGAGACCCAGTACTTC
TRBJ2-3 TRBV4-2 once . CASSQGDLTDTQYF TGTGCCAGCAGCCAGGGAGATCTGACAGATACGCAGTATTTT
TRBJ2-5 TRBV10-2 . TRBD2 CASRSGGGETQYF TGCGCCAGCCGAAGCGGGGGGGGAGAGACCCAGTACTTC
TRBJ2-3 TRBV9 . . CASSHGPDGTDTQYF TGTGCCAGCAGCCACGGACCTGATGGCACAGATACGCAGTATTTT
TRBJ2-5 TRBV5-6 . . CASSPDGDETQYF TGTGCCAGCAGCCCCGACGGGGACGAGACCCAGTACTTC
TRBJ1-5 TRBV28 . . CASSLGTPEVENQPQHF TGTGCCAGCAGTTTGGGGACGCCCGAGGTTGAGAATCAGCCCCAGCATTTT
TRBJ1-5 TRBV27 . TRBD1 CASSSLTGVQPQHF TGTGCCAGCAGTTCCCTGACAGGGGTCCAGCCCCAGCATTTT
TRBJ1-1 TRBV4-2 . . CASSQPGSRGYTEAFF TGTGCCAGCAGCCAACCAGGAAGCAGGGGATACACTGAAGCTTTCTTT
TRBJ2-7 TRBV19 . . CASSVSGGRGEQYF TGTGCCAGTAGTGTAAGCGGTGGTCGGGGCGAGCAGTACTTC
TRBJ2-7 TRBV6-1 . TRBD1 CASSPGQGPHEQYF TGTGCCAGCAGCCCGGGACAGGGCCCTCACGAGCAGTACTTC
TRBJ2-1 TRBV28 . . CASSLWVGGVNEQFF TGTGCCAGCAGTTTATGGGTCGGGGGTGTGAATGAGCAGTTCTTC
TRBJ2-3 TRBV7-9 . . CASSPIPDIPDTQYF TGTGCCAGCAGCCCCATACCAGACATACCAGATACGCAGTATTTT
TRBJ1-4 TRBV19 . TRBD1 CASSQTGVGEKLFF TGTGCCAGTAGTCAGACAGGGGTAGGAGAAAAACTGTTTTTT
TRBJ2-6 TRBV5-1 . . CASSLARIGQGANVLTF TGCGCCAGCAGCTTGGCCCGAATAGGGCAAGGGGCCAACGTCCTGACTTTC
TRBJ2-1 TRBV7-2 . . CASSLAYNEQFF TGTGCCAGCAGCTTAGCCTACAATGAGCAGTTCTTC
TRBJ1-2 TRBV9 . . CASSAGPTNYGYTF TGTGCCAGCAGCGCCGGCCCCACTAACTATGGCTACACCTTC
TRBJ1-4 TRBV6-5 . . CASSYRGIHEKLFF TGTGCCAGCAGTTATCGGGGTATTCATGAAAAACTGTTTTTT
TRBJ1-4 TRBV5-6 . . CASSFQGEKLFF TGTGCCAGCAGCTTTCAAGGGGAAAAACTGTTTTTT
TRBJ1-5 TRBV11-3 . . CASSLDQGQPQHF TGTGCCAGCAGCTTAGATCAAGGACAGCCCCAGCATTTT
TRBJ2-3 TRBV5-1 . . CASSFSRGADTQYF TGCGCCAGCAGCTTTTCCCGGGGCGCAGATACGCAGTATTTT
TRBJ1-5 TRBV7-9 . . CASSTGHNQPQHF TGTGCCAGCAGTACAGGGCATAATCAGCCCCAGCATTTT
TRBJ1-1 TRBV7-8 . . CASSPHATGRNTEAFF TGTGCCAGCAGCCCCCATGCTACTGGCCGGAACACTGAAGCTTTCTTT
TRBJ1-3 TRBV15 . . CATSLDRAGNTIYF TGTGCCACCAGCCTCGACAGAGCTGGAAACACCATATATTTT
TRBJ2-1 TRBV7-9 . TRBD2 CASSPGTSGGLQFF TGTGCCAGCAGCCCAGGGACTAGCGGGGGGCTGCAGTTCTTC
TRBJ1-1 TRBV2 . . CASSPDSQAEAFF TGTGCCAGCAGTCCAGACAGTCAGGCTGAAGCTTTCTTT
TRBJ2-3 TRBV5-1 . . CASHLSTDTQYF TGCGCCAGCCACCTTAGCACAGATACGCAGTATTTT
TRBJ2-7 TRBV7-2 once . CASSLSAAGSYEQYF TGTGCCAGCAGCTTATCGGCCGCGGGGTCCTACGAGCAGTACTTC
TRBJ2-3 TRBV25-1 . TRBD1 CASSWGQGASDTQYF TGTGCCAGCAGCTGGGGACAGGGGGCGTCAGATACGCAGTATTTT
TRBJ1-6 TRBV27 few . CASSLGVGDSPLHF TGTGCCAGCAGTTTAGGGGTGGGAGATTCACCCCTCCACTTT
TRBJ1-2 TRBV28 . . CASPYTHGYTF TGTGCCAGCCCTTACACCCATGGCTACACCTTC
TRBJ2-7 TRBV28 . . CASSLNRYQSSYEQYF TGTGCCAGCAGCCTGAACAGGTACCAAAGCTCCTACGAGCAGTACTTC
TRBJ2-7 TRBV7-3 few . CASSLMDGALGEQYF TGTGCCAGCAGCTTAATGGACGGAGCCCTGGGCGAGCAGTACTTC
TRBJ2-1 TRBV7-2 few TRBD2 CASSHLSLRRGLYREQFF TGTGCCAGCAGTCACCTTAGTCTGAGGCGGGGGTTATATCGGGAGCAGTTCTTC
TRBJ2-5 TRBV5-1 . TRBD1 CASRDDRGKETQYF TGCGCCAGCAGAGACGACAGGGGGAAGGAGACCCAGTACTTC
TRBJ1-4 TRBV4-3 . . CASSPSPKGNEKLFF TGCGCCAGCAGCCCATCCCCGAAGGGTAATGAAAAACTGTTTTTT
TRBJ2-1 TRBV18 . . CASSPKDGEQFF TGTGCCAGCTCACCAAAGGATGGCGAGCAGTTCTTC
TRBJ2-7 TRBV19 . . CASSTGGDTVYEQYF TGTGCCAGTAGTACAGGGGGGGACACCGTCTACGAGCAGTACTTC
TRBJ1-4 TRBV7-9 . . CASSPTGATNEKLFF TGTGCCAGCAGCCCAACAGGAGCAACTAATGAAAAACTGTTTTTT
TRBJ2-5 TRBV10-3 . TRBD2 CAISSRIAGQETQYF TGTGCCATCAGCAGCCGAATAGCGGGGCAAGAGACCCAGTACTTC
TRBJ2-6 TRBV28 . . CASSLNQFSGANVLTF TGTGCCAGCAGTTTAAATCAGTTCTCTGGGGCCAACGTCCTGACTTTC
TRBJ2-5 TRBV30 . . CAWSPRTVEETQYF TGTGCCTGGAGCCCGAGGACAGTGGAAGAGACCCAGTACTTC
TRBJ1-2 TRBV21-1 . . CASSKKNPPGQGADYYGYTF TGTGCCAGCAGCAAAAAAAATCCTCCGGGACAGGGTGCGGACTACTATGGCTACACCTTC
TRBJ2-7 TRBV29-1 . TRBD1 CSATTGQPYEQYF TGCAGCGCTACGACAGGGCAACCCTACGAGCAGTACTTC
TRBJ1-2 TRBV6-5 . . CASSTRGGYTF TGTGCCAGCAGTACAAGAGGGGGCTACACCTTC
TRBJ2-7 TRBV21-1 . . CASPGGTRREQYF TGTGCCAGCCCGGGGGGGACCCGAAGGGAGCAGTACTTC